These 23 T cell receptor beta chains were all obtained from the same sample, sequenced in a study of blood T cell repertoires in COVID-19. Sequencing was performed with immunoSEQ multiplex PCR; in TCRdb, only in-frame clones are kept and a portion is missing. The sample contains about 410,000 clones, roughly 88% of which appear only once. The specimen was peripheral blood. All receptors derive from a woman aged 25 to 39 with active or convalescent COVID-19.

The rearrangement uses TRBV2 and TRBJ2-1, with 8 bases fitting TRBD2. V lost 8 bases to trimming and J lost 7 bases; unmatched junction nucleotides: 13. The CDR3 has 15 amino acids. Germline lookup yields CDR1 SNHLY and CDR2 FYNNEI. The CDR3 DNA reads as TGTGCCAGCGGAAGACTAGCGCCGTCTCAAAATGAGCAGTTCTTC. It encodes CASGRLAPSQNEQFF.

The rearrangement links TRBV7-9 to TRBJ1-1, with 11 nucleotides matching TRBD1. This CDR3 is built from 17 residues. V trimming: 5 bases; J trimming: 2 bases; junction bases outside the gene matches: 10. Germline V gives CDR1 SEHNR, CDR2 FQNEAQ (reference sequence). The CDR3: CASSPRTGGSPNTEAFF. The DNA of the CDR3 is TGTGCCAGCAGCCCCAGGACAGGGGGCTCACCAAACACTGAAGCTTTCTTT. Drawing the rest from reference TRBV7-9 and TRBJ1-1, the complete variable domain is DTGVSQNPRHKITKRGQNVTFRCDPISEHNRLYWYRQTLGQGPEFLTYFQNEAQLEKSRLLSDRFSAERPKGSFSTLEIQRTEQGDSAMYLCASSPRTGGSPNTEAFFGQGTRLTVV.

This clone is a singleton in its sample. The chain combines TRBV28 with TRBJ2-1; D gene unclear. There are 11 residues in the CDR3. Germline CDR1 and CDR2: MDHEN and SYDVKM. Deletions cut 7 bases from V and 7 bases from J, with 8 bases between. The CDR3 is CASTPGNEQFF. As DNA, the CDR3 is TGTGCCAGCACTCCCGGGAATGAGCAGTTCTTC.

This rearrangement joins TRBV5-1 to TRBJ2-5; 9 nucleotides align to TRBD1. Per the germline V gene, CDR1 is SGHRS and CDR2 is YFSETQ. This CDR3 is built from 13 residues. The junction had 1 base not matched to a gene; V was cut back by 4 bases and J by 3 bases. CDR3 bases: TGCGCCAGCAGCCGGACAGGGGAAGAGACCCAGTACTTC. Encoded protein: CASSRTGEETQYF. The full variable domain, rest sourced from reference TRBV5-1 and TRBJ2-5, is KAGVTQTPRYLIKTRGQQVTLSCSPISGHRSVSWYQQTPGQGLQFLFEYFSETQRNKGNFPGRFSGRQFSNSRSEMNVSTLELGDSALYLCASSRTGEETQYFGPGTRLLVL.

The V gene is TRBV5-1, the J gene TRBJ2-2; D is perhaps TRBD2 (6 bases). Germline V gene lookup returns CDR1 SGHRS and CDR2 YFSETQ. Trimming pared 7 bases from V and 5 bases from J, leaving 21 bases between. The CDR3 covers 16 residues. CDR3 loop: CASRTIGLAPTGELFF. CDR3 bases: TGCGCCAGCCGCACAATTGGGCTAGCGCCTACCGGGGAGCTGTTTTTT.

This sequence joins TRBV29-1 and TRBJ2-5; perhaps TRBD1 as D (6 bases). Between the trimmed V and J ends, which lost 6 bases and 1 base, there was a span of 12 bases. From germline, CDR1 is SQVTM and CDR2 ANQGSEA. The CDR3 has 13 amino acids. CDR3 protein: CSVTGQLQETQYF. CDR3 nucleotides: TGCAGCGTAACCGGACAGCTCCAAGAGACCCAGTACTTC.

The chain's CDR3 is CATRTSGSNEQFF. The CDR3, as DNA: TGTGCCACCCGGACTAGCGGGAGCAATGAGCAGTTCTTC. This chain joins TRBV6-6 and TRBJ2-1; 13 positions match TRBD2. The length of the CDR3 is 13 residues. Germline-derived CDR1 and CDR2 are MNHNY and SVGAGI (reference sequence). The V gene end was trimmed by 10 bases and the J gene end by 6 bases; junction bases not matched to a gene: 3.

The chain has TRBV7-8 and TRBJ1-4; a possible D gene is TRBD1 (5 bases). Trimming shortened V by 5 bases and J by 7 bases, and 14 bases separated the two germline ends. The CDR3 is 14 amino acids. The germline V gene encodes CDR1 SGHVS and CDR2 FQNEAQ. The CDR3, as DNA: TGTGCCAGCAGCGCCCAGGGATGGGGTGAAAAACTGTTTTTT. Its translation: CASSAQGWGEKLFF.

The chain recombines TRBV19 with TRBJ1-2; TRBD1 is a possible D gene (5 bases). The CDR3 consists of 14 residues. The germline V gene encodes CDR1 LNHDA and CDR2 SQIVND (reference sequence). Between the trimmed V and J ends, which lost 5 bases and 4 bases, there was a span of 14 bases. The CDR3 nucleotides are TGTGCCAGTAGTCCTCAAGCCGGGGGCTATGGCTACACCTTC. Encoded protein: CASSPQAGGYGYTF.

This clone turned up a few times. The gene calls are TRBV19 and TRBJ1-1, with D unclear. V shed 5 bases and J shed 5 bases, with 12 bases lying between them. Germline V gene sequence: CDR1 LNHDA, CDR2 SQIVND (reference sequence). The CDR3 length is 13 residues. CDR3: CASSFRGRTEAFF. CDR3 sequence (DNA): TGTGCCAGTAGTTTCCGCGGCCGAACTGAAGCTTTCTTT.

The V gene is TRBV4-1, the J gene TRBJ1-1; TRBD1 aligns across 7 bases. The length of the CDR3 is 14 residues. V gave up 5 bases and J gave up 2 bases; unmatched junction bases: 5. Germline V CDR1 and CDR2: MGHRA, YSYEKL. CDR3 bases: TGCGCCAGCAGCTCGGGGACAGCCAACACTGAAGCTTTCTTT. Protein: CASSSGTANTEAFF.

The chain links TRBV30 to TRBJ2-5, with TRBD2 matching 11 bases. The germline V gene encodes CDR1 GTSNPN and CDR2 SVGIG (reference sequence). Trimming at V came to 8 bases and at J to 4 bases, leaving 9 bases not matched to a gene. The CDR3 loop spans 14 amino acids. The CDR3 DNA is TGTGCCGAAGGTCCTCTAGCGGGGGGAGAGACCCAGTACTTC. Translation: CAEGPLAGGETQYF. Full variable domain (outside the CDR3, taken from reference TRBV30 and TRBJ2-5): SQTIHQWPATLVQPVGSPLSLECTVEGTSNPNLYWYRQAAGRGLQLLFYSVGIGQISSEVPQNLSASRPQDRQFILSSKKLLLSDSGFYLCAEGPLAGGETQYFGPGTRLLVL.

The V and J genes are TRBV3-1 (or the pseudogene TRBV3-2) and TRBJ1-1; perhaps TRBD1 as D (5 bases). The CDR3 has 15 amino acids. Germline-derived CDR1 and CDR2 are LGHDT and YNNKEL (reference sequence). With 0 bases removed from V and 2 bases from J, the gap between germline ends came to 10 bases. DNA for the CDR3: TGTGCCAGCAGCCAAGAGGGACTGCTTAACACTGAAGCTTTCTTT. Its translation is CASSQEGLLNTEAFF.

The J gene is TRBJ1-4, the V gene TRBV5-1, with no clear D. CDR3 length equals 15 residues. V was pared by 0 bases and J by 0 bases, with 6 bases between. The V gene's germline CDR1 is SGHRS and CDR2 YFSETQ. The chain's CDR3 is CASSLGGATNEKLFF. The CDR3 nucleotides are TGCGCCAGCAGCTTGGGAGGAGCAACTAATGAAAAACTGTTTTTT.

The chain joins TRBV10-2 to TRBJ2-5; 11 bases are a match to TRBD2. The V gene's germline CDR1 is WSHSY and CDR2 SAAADI. Trimming at V came to 0 bases and at J to 8 bases, leaving 8 bases not matched to a gene. The CDR3 length is 16 residues. The CDR3 loop reads CASSESGTSGLSTQYF. In DNA form, the CDR3 reads TGCGCCAGCAGTGAGTCAGGGACTAGCGGCCTTTCTACCCAGTACTTC.

The V call is TRBV7-9, the J call TRBJ1-2, with D tentatively TRBD1 (6 bases). Germline loops: CDR1 SEHNR, CDR2 FQNEAQ (reference sequence). The CDR3 consists of 13 residues. Trimming pared 4 bases from V and 2 bases from J, leaving 8 bases between. CDR3 bases: TGTGCCAGCAGCTGGACAGACAACTATGGCTACACCTTC. This gives the protein CASSWTDNYGYTF.

The chain has TRBV2 and TRBJ2-5, with D possibly being TRBD2 (6 bases). With 0 bases removed from V and 2 bases from J, the gap between germline ends came to 13 bases. Germline CDR1 is SNHLY and CDR2 is FYNNEI. This CDR3 spans 16 amino acids. DNA of the CDR3: TGTGCCAGCAGTGAAGCGCTTGGTAGCGGACAAGAGACCCAGTACTTC. Protein: CASSEALGSGQETQYF.

The CDR3 reads CASSLVGTVNTEAFF. In DNA, the CDR3 is TGTGCCAGCAGCTTAGTGGGGACAGTGAACACTGAAGCTTTCTTT. This chain uses TRBV7-8 with TRBJ1-1, with 7 bases matching TRBD1. The CDR3 spans 15 residues. V trimming: 1 base; J trimming: 0 bases; junction bases outside the gene matches: 2. Germline V CDR1 and CDR2: SGHVS, FQNEAQ.

The chain employs TRBV5-5 and TRBJ2-7; TRBD1 aligns across 8 bases. Germline CDR1 is SGHKS and CDR2 is YYEKEE (reference sequence). This CDR3 comprises 14 residues. The ends lost 4 bases at V and 0 bases at J; junction bases unmatched: 3. The CDR3 sequence is CASSRGQDSYEQYF. In DNA, the CDR3 is TGTGCCAGCAGCCGGGGACAGGACTCCTACGAGCAGTACTTC.

The chain couples TRBV7-9 to TRBJ1-1; D call uncertain. V gave up 2 bases and J gave up 8 bases, with 6 bases separating them. The CDR3 length is 11 residues. The V gene's germline CDR1 is SEHNR and CDR2 FQNEAQ (reference sequence). CDR3 protein: CASSLMREAFF. The CDR3 DNA reads as TGTGCCAGCAGCTTAATGAGGGAAGCTTTCTTT.

This sequence joins TRBV5-1 and TRBJ1-2; the match to TRBD1 covers 7 bases. V lost 3 bases to trimming and J lost 5 bases; unmatched junction nucleotides: 7. From germline, CDR1 is SGHRS and CDR2 YFSETQ. This CDR3 spans 14 amino acids. The CDR3 sequence: CASSSDRAPYGYTF. The CDR3 nucleotides read TGCGCCAGCAGCTCCGACAGGGCTCCATATGGCTACACCTTC.

This clone was recorded only once. This chain links TRBV27 with TRBJ2-7; TRBD1 agrees at 7 bases. The V gene's germline CDR1 is MNHEY and CDR2 SMNVEV (reference sequence). With V trimmed by 7 bases and J by 5 bases, 20 bases remained unmatched. The CDR3 is 17 residues long. Written as DNA, the CDR3 is TGTGCCAGCACCGCGAAGGGACCCAGGGGGTTTGTTGACGAGCAGTACTTC. This sequence encodes CASTAKGPRGFVDEQYF.

The V gene is TRBV27, the J gene TRBJ2-1, with TRBD2 identical over 8 bases. Germline V CDR1 and CDR2: MNHEY, SMNVEV (reference sequence). This CDR3 region has 15 residues. The ends lost 6 bases at V and 0 bases at J; junction bases unmatched: 4. The CDR3 nucleotides read TGTGCCAGCAGGCTAAGCGGGAGCTCCTACAATGAGCAGTTCTTC. Protein product: CASRLSGSSYNEQFF.